This TCR beta chain was sequenced in a study of tumor-infiltrating lymphocytes in localized non-small cell lung cancer. Overall study results and limits: Tumor T-cell fraction was not associated with recurrence-free survival.

Note on this clone: Its antigen is currently unknown.

Using immunoSEQ multiplex PCR, the repertoire was profiled, and TCRdb retains in-frame clones only, with some absent. The sample records roughly 20,000 clones, over 70% being singletons. The germline gives CDR1 MGHRA, CDR2 YSYEKL. The CDR3 has 14 residues. Trimming pared 2 bases from V and 10 bases from J, leaving 15 bases between. The sample was lung tumor tissue. The receptor's source is a human donor with non-small cell lung cancer. V usage is TRBV4-1 and J usage is TRBJ2-1; D remains unclear. CDR3 DNA sequence: TGCGCCAGCAGCCAAAGGCAGGACCTGTGGGAGCAGTTCTTC. It encodes CASSQRQDLWEQFF.